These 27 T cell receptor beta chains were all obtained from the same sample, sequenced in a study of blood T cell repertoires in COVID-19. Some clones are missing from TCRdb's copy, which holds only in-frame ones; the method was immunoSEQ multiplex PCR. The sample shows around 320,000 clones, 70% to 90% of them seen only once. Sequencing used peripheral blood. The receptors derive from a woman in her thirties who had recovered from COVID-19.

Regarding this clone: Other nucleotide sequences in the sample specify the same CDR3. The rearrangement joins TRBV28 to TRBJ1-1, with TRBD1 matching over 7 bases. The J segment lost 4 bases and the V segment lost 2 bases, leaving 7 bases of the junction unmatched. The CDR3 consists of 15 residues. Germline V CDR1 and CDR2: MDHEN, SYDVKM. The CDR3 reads CASSLPRQGGTEAFF. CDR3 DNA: TGTGCCAGCAGTTTACCTAGACAGGGTGGCACTGAAGCTTTCTTT.

CDR3 in DNA: TGTGCCAGCACCCGACCAGGGGTAGATACGCAGTATTTT. This sequence encodes CASTRPGVDTQYF. The J gene is TRBJ2-3, the V gene TRBV28, with TRBD1 as a possible D gene (6 bases). The CDR3 is made up of 13 amino acids. Germline V gives CDR1 MDHEN, CDR2 SYDVKM. The V and J ends lost 7 bases and 5 bases respectively, with 13 bases between them.

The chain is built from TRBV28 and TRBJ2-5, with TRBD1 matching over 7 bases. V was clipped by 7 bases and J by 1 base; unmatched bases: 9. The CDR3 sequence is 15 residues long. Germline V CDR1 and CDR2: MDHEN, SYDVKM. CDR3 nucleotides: TGTGCCAGCACCTTTTGGACAGGCTCCCAAGAGACCCAGTACTTC. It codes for CASTFWTGSQETQYF.

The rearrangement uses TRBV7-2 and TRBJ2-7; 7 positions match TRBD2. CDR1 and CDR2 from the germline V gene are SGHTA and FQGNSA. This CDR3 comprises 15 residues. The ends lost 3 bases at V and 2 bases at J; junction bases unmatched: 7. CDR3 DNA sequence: TGTGCCAGCAGCTTTGTTCAGGCGGGGGCCTACGAGCAGTACTTC. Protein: CASSFVQAGAYEQYF.

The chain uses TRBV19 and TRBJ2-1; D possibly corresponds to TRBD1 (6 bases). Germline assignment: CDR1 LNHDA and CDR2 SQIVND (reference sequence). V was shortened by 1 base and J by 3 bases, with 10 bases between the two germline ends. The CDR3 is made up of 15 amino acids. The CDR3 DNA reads TGTGCCAGTAGTATAGGGACAGCTATCTACAATGAGCAGTTCTTC. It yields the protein CASSIGTAIYNEQFF.

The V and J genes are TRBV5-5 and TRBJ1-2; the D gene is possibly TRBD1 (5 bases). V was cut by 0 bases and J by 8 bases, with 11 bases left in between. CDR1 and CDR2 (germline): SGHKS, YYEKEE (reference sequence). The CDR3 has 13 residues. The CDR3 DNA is TGTGCCAGCAGCTTGGCCGGGGGTAGAGGCTACACCTTC. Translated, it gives CASSLAGGRGYTF.

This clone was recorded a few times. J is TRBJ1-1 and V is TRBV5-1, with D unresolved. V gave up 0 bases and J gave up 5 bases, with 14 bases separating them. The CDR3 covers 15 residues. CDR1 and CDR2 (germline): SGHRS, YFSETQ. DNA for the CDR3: TGCGCCAGCAGCTTGGTCGCAAGACAAGGAACTGAAGCTTTCTTT. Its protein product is CASSLVARQGTEAFF. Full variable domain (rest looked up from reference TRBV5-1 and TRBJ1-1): KAGVTQTPRYLIKTRGQQVTLSCSPISGHRSVSWYQQTPGQGLQFLFEYFSETQRNKGNFPGRFSGRQFSNSRSEMNVSTLELGDSALYLCASSLVARQGTEAFFGQGTRLTVV.

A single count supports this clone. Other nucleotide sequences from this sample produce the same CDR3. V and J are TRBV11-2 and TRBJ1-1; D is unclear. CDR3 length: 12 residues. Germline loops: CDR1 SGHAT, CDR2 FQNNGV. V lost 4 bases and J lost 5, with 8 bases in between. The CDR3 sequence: CASSSTGTEAFF. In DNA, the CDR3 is TGTGCCAGCAGCTCCACGGGTACTGAAGCTTTCTTT.

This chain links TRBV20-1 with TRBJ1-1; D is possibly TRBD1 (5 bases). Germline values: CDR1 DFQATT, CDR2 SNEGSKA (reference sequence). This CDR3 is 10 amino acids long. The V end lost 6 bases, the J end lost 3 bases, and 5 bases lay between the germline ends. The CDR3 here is CSARDTEAFF. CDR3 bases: TGCAGTGCCAGGGACACTGAAGCTTTCTTT.

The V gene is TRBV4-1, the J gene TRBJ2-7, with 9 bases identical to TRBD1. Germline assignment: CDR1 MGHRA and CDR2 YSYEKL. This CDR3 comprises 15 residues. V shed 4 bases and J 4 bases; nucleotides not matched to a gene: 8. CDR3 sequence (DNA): TGCGCCAGCAGCCGAATCGGACAGGGGTCGTACGAGCAGTACTTC. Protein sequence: CASSRIGQGSYEQYF.

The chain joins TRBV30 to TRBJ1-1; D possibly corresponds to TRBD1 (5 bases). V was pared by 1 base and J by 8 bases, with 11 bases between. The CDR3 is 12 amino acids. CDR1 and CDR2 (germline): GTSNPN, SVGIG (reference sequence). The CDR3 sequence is CAWSDQGNEAFF. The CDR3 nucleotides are TGTGCCTGGAGTGACCAGGGTAACGAAGCTTTCTTT.

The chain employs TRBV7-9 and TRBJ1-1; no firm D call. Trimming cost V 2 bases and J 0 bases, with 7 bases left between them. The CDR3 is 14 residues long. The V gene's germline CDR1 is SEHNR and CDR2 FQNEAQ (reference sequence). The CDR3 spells CASSLQALNTEAFF. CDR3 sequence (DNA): TGTGCCAGCAGCTTACAGGCCTTGAACACTGAAGCTTTCTTT.

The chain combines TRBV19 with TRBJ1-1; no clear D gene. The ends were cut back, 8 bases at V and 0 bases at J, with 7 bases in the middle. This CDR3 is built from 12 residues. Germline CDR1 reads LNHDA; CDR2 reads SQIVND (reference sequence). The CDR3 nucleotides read TGTGCCAGTGGGAGATTGAACACTGAAGCTTTCTTT. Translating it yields CASGRLNTEAFF.

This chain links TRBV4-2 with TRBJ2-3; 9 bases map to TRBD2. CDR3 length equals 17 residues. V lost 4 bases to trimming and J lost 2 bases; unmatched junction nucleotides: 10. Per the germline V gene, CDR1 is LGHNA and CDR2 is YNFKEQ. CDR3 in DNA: TGTGCCAGCAGCCCGGGTATAGCGGGGGCCATCACAGATACGCAGTATTTT. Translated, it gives CASSPGIAGAITDTQYF.

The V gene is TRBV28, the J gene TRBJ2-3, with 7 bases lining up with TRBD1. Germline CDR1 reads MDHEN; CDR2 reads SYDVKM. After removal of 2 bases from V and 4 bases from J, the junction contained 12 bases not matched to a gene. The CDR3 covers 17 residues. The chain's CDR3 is CASSLPLYTGDADTQYF. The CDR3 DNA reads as TGTGCCAGCAGTTTACCCCTATACACAGGGGACGCAGATACGCAGTATTTT.

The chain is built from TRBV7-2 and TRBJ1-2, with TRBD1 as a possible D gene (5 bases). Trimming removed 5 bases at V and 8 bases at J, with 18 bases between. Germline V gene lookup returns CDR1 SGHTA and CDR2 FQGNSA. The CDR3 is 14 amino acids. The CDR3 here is CASSPAGTLTGYTF. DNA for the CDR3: TGTGCCAGCAGCCCGGCGGGGACTTTAACGGGCTACACCTTC.

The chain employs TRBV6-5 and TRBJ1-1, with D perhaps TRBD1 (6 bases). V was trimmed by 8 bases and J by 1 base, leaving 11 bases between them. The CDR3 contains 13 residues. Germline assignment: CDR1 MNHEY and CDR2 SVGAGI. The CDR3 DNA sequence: TGTGCCAGCGGGCAACAGGGGAACACTGAAGCTTTCTTT. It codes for CASGQQGNTEAFF.

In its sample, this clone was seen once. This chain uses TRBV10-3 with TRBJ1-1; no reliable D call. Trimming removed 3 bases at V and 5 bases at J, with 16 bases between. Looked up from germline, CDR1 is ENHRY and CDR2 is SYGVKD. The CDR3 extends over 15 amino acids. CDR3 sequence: CAISDSTRSGTEAFF. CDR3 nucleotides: TGTGCCATCAGTGACTCGACCCGGAGTGGGACTGAAGCTTTCTTT.

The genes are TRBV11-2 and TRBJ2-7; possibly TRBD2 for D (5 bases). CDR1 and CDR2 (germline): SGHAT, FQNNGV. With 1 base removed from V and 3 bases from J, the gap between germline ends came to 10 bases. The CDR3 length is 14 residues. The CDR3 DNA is TGTGCCAGCAGCTTAGTTCCGGGGATCTACGAGCAGTACTTC. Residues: CASSLVPGIYEQYF.

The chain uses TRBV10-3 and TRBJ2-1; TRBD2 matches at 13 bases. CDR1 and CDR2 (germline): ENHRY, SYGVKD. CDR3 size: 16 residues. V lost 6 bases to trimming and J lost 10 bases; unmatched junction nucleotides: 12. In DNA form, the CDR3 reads TGTGCCATCAGGGTTGGACTAGCGGGGGACAACGGGGAGCAGTTCTTC. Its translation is CAIRVGLAGDNGEQFF.

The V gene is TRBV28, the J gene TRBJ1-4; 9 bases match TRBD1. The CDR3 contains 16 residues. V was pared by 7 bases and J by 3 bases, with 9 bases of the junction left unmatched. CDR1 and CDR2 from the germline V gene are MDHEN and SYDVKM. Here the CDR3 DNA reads TGTGCCAGCACCGCTGGCGGGACAGGGTCTAATGAAAAACTGTTTTTT. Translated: CASTAGGTGSNEKLFF.

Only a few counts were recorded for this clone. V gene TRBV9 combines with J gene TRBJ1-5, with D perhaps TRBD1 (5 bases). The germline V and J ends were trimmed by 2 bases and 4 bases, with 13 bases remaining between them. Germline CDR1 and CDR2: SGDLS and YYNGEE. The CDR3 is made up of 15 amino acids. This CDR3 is CASSVDSSSNQPQHF. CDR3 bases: TGTGCCAGCAGCGTCGACAGCAGTTCTAATCAGCCCCAGCATTTT.

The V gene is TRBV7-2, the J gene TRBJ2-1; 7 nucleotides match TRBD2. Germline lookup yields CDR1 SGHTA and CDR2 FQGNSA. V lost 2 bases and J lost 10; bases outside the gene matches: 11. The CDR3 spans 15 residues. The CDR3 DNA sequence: TGTGCCAGCAGCTTAATGGCGGGGGTTTATAACGAGCAGTTCTTC. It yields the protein CASSLMAGVYNEQFF. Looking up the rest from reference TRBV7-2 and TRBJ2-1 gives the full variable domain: GAGVSQSPSNKVTEKGKDVELRCDPISGHTALYWYRQSLGQGLEFLIYFQGNSAPDKSGLPSDRFSAERTGGSVSTLTIQRTQQEDSAVYLCASSLMAGVYNEQFFGPGTRLTVL.

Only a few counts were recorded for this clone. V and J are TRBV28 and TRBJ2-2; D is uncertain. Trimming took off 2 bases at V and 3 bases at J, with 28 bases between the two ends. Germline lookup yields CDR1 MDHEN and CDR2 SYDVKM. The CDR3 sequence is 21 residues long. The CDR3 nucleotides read TGTGCCAGCAGTTTAGACACAAACCCCTCGCTTGGGTCTTCCGACACCGGGGAGCTGTTTTTT. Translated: CASSLDTNPSLGSSDTGELFF.

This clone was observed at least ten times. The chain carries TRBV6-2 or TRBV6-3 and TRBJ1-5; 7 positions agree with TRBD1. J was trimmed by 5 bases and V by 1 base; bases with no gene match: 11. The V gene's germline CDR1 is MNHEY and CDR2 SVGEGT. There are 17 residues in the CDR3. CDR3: CASSYYKQGRFHQPQHF. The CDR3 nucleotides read TGTGCCAGCAGTTACTACAAACAGGGGCGTTTTCATCAGCCCCAGCATTTT.

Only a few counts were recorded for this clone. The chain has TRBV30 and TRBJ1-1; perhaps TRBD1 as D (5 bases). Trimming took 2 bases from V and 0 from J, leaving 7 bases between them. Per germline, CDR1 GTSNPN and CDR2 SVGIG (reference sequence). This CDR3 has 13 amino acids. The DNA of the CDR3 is TGTGCCTGGAGTTGGGGCATGAACACTGAAGCTTTCTTT. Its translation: CAWSWGMNTEAFF.

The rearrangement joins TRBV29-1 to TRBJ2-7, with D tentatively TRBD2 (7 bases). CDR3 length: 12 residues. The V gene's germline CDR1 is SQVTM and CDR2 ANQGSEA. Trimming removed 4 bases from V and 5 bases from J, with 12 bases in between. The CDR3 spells CSVVRGAHEQYF. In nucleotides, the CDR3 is TGCAGCGTTGTTCGGGGGGCCCACGAGCAGTACTTC.